The 29 T cell receptor beta chains reported below all come from one sample, sequenced in a study of shared clonotypes between healthy human individuals. CD45RO-negative, CCR7-positively selected cells formed the naive CD8 fraction, excluding terminally differentiated effector memory CD45RA+ cells. Generated by immunoSEQ multiplex PCR, the TCRdb table keeps only in-frame clones and is missing some. The sample records millions of clones, approximately 94% being singletons. Material: naive CD8+ T cells sorted from blood. The source is a young man in good health.

The chain carries TRBV6-4 and TRBJ2-7; 11 bases map to TRBD2. The CDR3 loop spans 17 amino acids. V was pared by 0 bases and J by 2 bases, with 6 bases of the junction left unmatched. Looked up from germline, CDR1 is MRHNA and CDR2 is SNTAGT. The CDR3 loop is CASSDSWTSGRTYEQYF. CDR3 bases: TGTGCCAGCAGTGACTCGTGGACTAGCGGGCGTACCTACGAGCAGTACTTC.

Remarks on this clone: The sample contains more than one DNA sequence encoding this CDR3. The gene calls are TRBV18 and TRBJ1-4; D may be TRBD1 (5 bases). Per germline, CDR1 KGHSH and CDR2 LQKENI. The CDR3 runs to 13 residues. V lost 0 bases and J 6 bases, leaving 5 bases between the germline ends. The CDR3 nucleotides are TGTGCCAGCTCACCACCAGGGGATGAAAAACTGTTTTTT. Its translation: CASSPPGDEKLFF.

Details on this clone: A read error may produce the germline difference seen at one junction end. The chain employs TRBV6-5 and TRBJ1-2, with D perhaps matching TRBD1 (5 bases). Germline values: CDR1 MNHEY, CDR2 SVGAGI. The CDR3 runs to 15 residues. The CDR3 sequence is CAISVPGGANYGYTF. In DNA form, the CDR3 reads TGTGCCATCAGTGTGCCGGGGGGAGCTAACTATGGCTACACCTTC.

The genes are TRBV9 and TRBJ2-7; possible D gene TRBD1, 5 bases. The CDR3 is 14 amino acids. Germline V CDR1 and CDR2: SGDLS, YYNGEE. V lost 3 bases and J 5 bases, leaving 15 bases between the germline ends. The CDR3 loop is CASSDQGASDEQYF. As DNA, the CDR3 is TGTGCCAGCAGCGACCAAGGGGCGTCCGACGAGCAGTACTTC.

This clone was picked up one time. The J gene is TRBJ2-7, the V gene TRBV16, with D tentatively TRBD1 (5 bases). The CDR3 runs 17 residues. Germline V gene lookup returns CDR1 KGHSY and CDR2 FQNENV. V shed 0 bases and J shed 2 bases, with 17 bases lying between them. In DNA form, the CDR3 reads TGTGCCAGCAGCCAATCTGGAGAAGGGGCCCCCCCCTACGAGCAGTACTTC. Protein sequence: CASSQSGEGAPPYEQYF.

This chain links TRBV2 with TRBJ2-7; TRBD1 agrees at 8 bases. The CDR3 contains 15 residues. With 5 bases clipped from V and 1 base from J, the junction kept 7 bases outside the gene matches. The germline gives CDR1 SNHLY, CDR2 FYNNEI. CDR3 region: CASSLQGERSYEQYF. CDR3 nucleotides: TGTGCCAGCAGTTTACAGGGGGAGAGGTCCTACGAGCAGTACTTC.

A remark on this clone: Other DNA sequences within the sample encode an identical CDR3. The CDR3 coding sequence is TGTGCCAGCAGCTTACAGGGGACCTACGAGCAGTACTTC. Translating gives CASSLQGTYEQYF. The chain joins TRBV5-4 to TRBJ2-7; TRBD1 matches at 7 bases. The CDR3 loop spans 13 amino acids. Trimming at V came to 2 bases and at J to 2 bases, leaving 1 base not matched to a gene. CDR1 is SGHNT and CDR2 is YYREEE in the germline V gene (reference sequence).

The CDR3 region has the DNA TGTGCCAGTAGTAGGGGGAGGGAAGGGTTGGACAATGAGCAGTTCTTC. It is translated as CASSRGREGLDNEQFF. The V and J genes are TRBV19 and TRBJ2-1, with 7 bases lining up with TRBD2. Germline CDR1 and CDR2: LNHDA and SQIVND (reference sequence). V lost 4 bases to trimming and J lost 5 bases; unmatched junction nucleotides: 11. The CDR3 loop spans 16 amino acids.

This clone was found once. J is TRBJ2-5 and V is TRBV5-8; possibly TRBD2 for D (5 bases). CDR1 is SGHTS and CDR2 is YDEGEE in the germline V gene. The CDR3 loop spans 14 amino acids. Trimming cost V 4 bases and J 5 bases, with 15 bases left between them. Written as DNA, the CDR3 is TGTGCCAGCAGCCCAACATCCGGAGGCGAGACCCAGTACTTC. Residues: CASSPTSGGETQYF.

The chain employs TRBV12-5 and TRBJ2-1; no firm D call. The germline V gene encodes CDR1 LGHNT and CDR2 FRNRAP. CDR3 size: 14 residues. V lost 6 bases, J lost 0 bases, and 9 bases lay in between. The CDR3 is CASGLITSYNEQFF. CDR3 in DNA: TGTGCTAGTGGCCTTATTACCTCCTACAATGAGCAGTTCTTC.

The genes are TRBV15 and TRBJ2-3, with D possibly TRBD2 on 7 matching bases. Looked up from germline, CDR1 is LNHNV and CDR2 is YYDKDF (reference sequence). The CDR3 spans 15 residues. V lost 0 bases, J lost 6 bases, and 13 bases lay in between. CDR3 in DNA: TGTGCCACCAGCAGAGATAGAGGGGGGGATGATACGCAGTATTTT. This translates into CATSRDRGGDDTQYF. Full variable domain (rest looked up from reference TRBV15 and TRBJ2-3): DAMVIQNPRYQVTQFGKPVTLSCSQTLNHNVMYWYQQKSSQAPKLLFHYYDKDFNNEADTPDNFQSRRPNTSFCFLDIRSPGLGDTAMYLCATSRDRGGDDTQYFGPGTRLTVL.

This chain joins TRBV2 and TRBJ2-5, with TRBD1 as a possible D gene (6 bases). TRBJ2-7 matches the DNA end more closely, so the J call is doubtful. The CDR3 has 12 residues. The germline V gene encodes CDR1 SNHLY and CDR2 FYNNEI. CDR3 coding DNA: TGTGCCAGCAGTACAGGGTTTGACGAGCAGTACTTC. This translates into CASSTGFDEQYF.

This clone was counted once. The rearrangement joins TRBV27 to TRBJ2-7; D may be TRBD2 (7 bases). Germline lookup yields CDR1 MNHEY and CDR2 SMNVEV (reference sequence). The V end lost 2 bases, the J end lost 3 bases, and 14 bases lay between the germline ends. This CDR3 contains 15 residues. The CDR3 coding sequence is TGTGCCAGCAGTTTAACTGGGGGGGCCGTCTACGAGCAGTACTTC. Protein product: CASSLTGGAVYEQYF.

This chain connects TRBV27 to TRBJ1-4; no reliable D call. Trimming removed 3 bases at V and 4 bases at J, with 24 bases between. CDR1 and CDR2 (germline): MNHEY, SMNVEV (reference sequence). The CDR3 has 19 residues. The CDR3 DNA is TGTGCCAGCAGTTTTCGCGTGCCGGATCGGGGTGTGCTTAATGAAAAACTGTTTTTT. Translating gives CASSFRVPDRGVLNEKLFF.

CDR3: CATSRGRGLAYEQYF. CDR3 nucleotides: TGTGCCACCAGCAGAGGAAGGGGACTAGCGTACGAGCAGTACTTC. The V and J genes are TRBV15 and TRBJ2-7; 10 positions agree with TRBD2. V shed 1 base and J 4 bases; nucleotides not matched to a gene: 4. The CDR3 runs to 15 residues. CDR1 is LNHNV, CDR2 YYDKDF, per germline (reference sequence).

The chain links TRBV19 to TRBJ1-2; 8 bases fit TRBD1. Germline V gene data show CDR1 as LNHDA and CDR2 as SQIVND (reference sequence). This CDR3 has 17 residues. V trimming: 9 bases; J trimming: 2 bases; junction bases outside the gene matches: 17. CDR3 DNA: TGTGCCAGCCGGACAGGGCGAGAGGGTATTGTGAACTATGGCTACACCTTC. Translation gives CASRTGREGIVNYGYTF.

The V and J genes are TRBV27 and TRBJ2-3, with 8 bases fitting TRBD2. J was trimmed by 4 bases and V by 5 bases; bases with no gene match: 11. Germline CDR1 reads MNHEY; CDR2 reads SMNVEV (reference sequence). The CDR3 is 16 residues long. The CDR3 DNA sequence: TGTGCCAGCAGTCCAGCGGGGGATTGGAGCTCAGATACGCAGTATTTT. Its protein is CASSPAGDWSSDTQYF.

The chain uses TRBV30 and TRBJ2-2; 7 bases map to TRBD1. Germline trimming cut 3 bases from V and 0 bases from J; bases unmatched to any gene: 13. The CDR3 totals 18 residues. Germline V gene lookup returns CDR1 GTSNPN and CDR2 SVGIG (reference sequence). The CDR3 DNA reads TGTGCCTGGAGGGCGTGGGACAGCACTAATCCGAACACCGGGGAGCTGTTTTTT. Translating gives CAWRAWDSTNPNTGELFF. Full variable domain (outside the CDR3, taken from reference TRBV30 and TRBJ2-2): SQTIHQWPATLVQPVGSPLSLECTVEGTSNPNLYWYRQAAGRGLQLLFYSVGIGQISSEVPQNLSASRPQDRQFILSSKKLLLSDSGFYLCAWRAWDSTNPNTGELFFGEGSRLTVL.

The chain links TRBV29-1 to TRBJ2-1; TRBD1 matches 9 bases. The CDR3 loop spans 14 amino acids. CDR1 is SQVTM and CDR2 is ANQGSEA in the germline V gene. V lost 6 bases to trimming and J lost 8 bases; unmatched junction nucleotides: 11. The CDR3 region has the DNA TGCAGCGTCCCCGGGACAGGGATTGTCGATGAGCAGTTCTTC. Its translation is CSVPGTGIVDEQFF.

The chain combines TRBV4-1 with TRBJ2-3; 9 positions agree with TRBD1. The V and J ends lost 4 bases and 4 bases, in that order; junction bases with no gene match: 3. This CDR3 has 14 amino acids. Per the germline V gene, CDR1 is MGHRA and CDR2 is YSYEKL. The CDR3 coding sequence is TGCGCCAGCAGCCTTGGACAGGGGTCAGATACGCAGTATTTT. Its translation: CASSLGQGSDTQYF.

Concerning this clone itself: Other DNA sequences in this specimen translate into the identical CDR3. The chain couples TRBV7-3 to TRBJ1-2, with D hard to call. The germline V gene has CDR1 SGHTA and CDR2 FQGTGA. The V and J ends lost 2 bases and 2 bases respectively, with 6 bases between them. This CDR3 has 13 amino acids. This chain's CDR3 is CASSLGPNYGYTF. CDR3 sequence (DNA): TGTGCCAGCAGCTTAGGCCCCAACTATGGCTACACCTTC.

The CDR3 here is CASSQEATSSYEQYF. The CDR3 DNA follows: TGCGCCAGCAGCCAAGAGGCTACGAGCTCCTACGAGCAGTACTTC. J is TRBJ2-7 and V is TRBV4-1; D is ambiguous. CDR3 length equals 15 residues. Trimming took 0 bases from V and 0 from J, leaving 9 bases between them. Germline V gene sequence: CDR1 MGHRA, CDR2 YSYEKL.

This clone was detected once. The V call is TRBV6-1, the J call TRBJ2-7, with D uncertain. Germline-derived CDR1 and CDR2 are MNHNS and SASEGT. This CDR3 has 13 amino acids. The V end was cut by 4 bases, the J end by 5 bases, with 12 bases between. As DNA, the CDR3 is TGTGCCAGCAGTGTCTATCCCCGGAACGAGCAGTACTTC. Translating it yields CASSVYPRNEQYF.

The V and J genes are TRBV4-3 and TRBJ2-7, with no clear D. Trimming stripped 1 base from V and 2 bases from J, with 12 bases between. Per the germline V gene, CDR1 is LGHNA and CDR2 is YSLEER. The CDR3 length is 15 residues. The CDR3 DNA follows: TGCGCCAGCAGCCAAGGTGTCCGACCCACCTACGAGCAGTACTTC. Its protein is CASSQGVRPTYEQYF.

The chain carries TRBV5-6 and TRBJ2-2, with 9 bases fitting TRBD2. This CDR3 spans 16 amino acids. V lost 6 bases and J lost 2; bases outside the gene matches: 8. Germline V lookup: CDR1 SGHDT, CDR2 YYEEEE. CDR3 in amino acids: CASILSTSGNTGELFF. The CDR3 DNA reads TGTGCCAGCATATTATCGACTAGCGGAAACACCGGGGAGCTGTTTTTT.

The J gene is TRBJ2-7, the V gene TRBV11-1; 8 bases are shared with TRBD2. V was pared by 3 bases and J by 1 base, with 2 bases of the junction left unmatched. Germline values: CDR1 SGHAT, CDR2 FQDESV (reference sequence). The CDR3 totals 14 residues. The CDR3 protein is CASSFASGSYEQYF. The CDR3 nucleotides are TGTGCCAGCAGCTTTGCTAGCGGGTCCTACGAGCAGTACTTC.

Of note for this clone: The same CDR3 can be traced to other DNA sequences in this sample. The chain employs TRBV9 and TRBJ2-3; D gene unclear. V shed 3 bases and J shed 2 bases, with 4 bases lying between them. CDR3 length equals 12 residues. Germline loops: CDR1 SGDLS, CDR2 YYNGEE. CDR3: CASSASTDTQYF. CDR3 bases: TGTGCCAGCAGCGCCTCCACAGATACGCAGTATTTT. The variable domain in full, completed from reference TRBV9 and TRBJ2-3, reads DSGVTQTPKHLITATGQRVTLRCSPRSGDLSVYWYQQSLDQGLQFLIQYYNGEERAKGNILERFSAQQFPDLHSELNLSSLELGDSALYFCASSASTDTQYFGPGTRLTVL.

V and J are TRBV28 and TRBJ2-3; D is perhaps TRBD2 (6 bases). There are 17 residues in the CDR3. V was trimmed by 5 bases and J by 1 base, leaving 19 bases between them. Germline assignment: CDR1 MDHEN and CDR2 SYDVKM. As DNA, the CDR3 is TGTGCCAGCAGTCTTCCCTGGCGGGACGAGGGCACAGATACGCAGTATTTT. Its protein product is CASSLPWRDEGTDTQYF.

The chain uses TRBV10-3 and TRBJ2-5; the D is unclear. The CDR3 sequence is 13 residues long. Germline-derived CDR1 and CDR2 are ENHRY and SYGVKD. Trimming pared 8 bases from V and 1 base from J, leaving 11 bases between. The CDR3 nucleotides are TGTGCCATCGCCTACGACGTCCAAGAGACCCAGTACTTC. Its protein is CAIAYDVQETQYF.